The rows below give T cell receptor beta chains drawn from one sample of a study of ipilimumab plus nivolumab after autologous stem cell transplantation. Sequencing used immunoSEQ multiplex PCR; TCRdb keeps in-frame clones, though not all of them. The table has roughly 15,000 clones, roughly 79% seen once. Sequencing was performed on PBMCs, taken in a trial of ipilimumab plus nivolumab as post-transplant consolidation. The receptors originated from a male donor with diffuse large B-cell lymphoma. Both conserved end residues are part of each CDR3. A D gene is named only where the DNA matches it firmly. Size is stated for part of the rows, as once, few or many counts, or as a class when the clone is expanded.

J	V	size	D	DNA	CDR3
TRBJ1-5	TRBV29-1	.	.	TGCAGCGCCTCCAGGGGTAGCAATCAGCCCCAGCATTTT	CSASRGSNQPQHF
TRBJ2-7	TRBV7-9	few	TRBD1	TGTGCCAGCAGCCCGATCGATCGACAGGGCCCCTACGAGCAGTACTTC	CASSPIDRQGPYEQYF
TRBJ2-4	TRBV6-5	once	TRBD1	TGTGCCAGCAGTCTACAGGGGGGAGGTGACATTCAGTACTTC	CASSLQGGGDIQYF
TRBJ1-2	TRBV19	few	.	TGTGCCAGTAGTATAATATCGACTAACTATGGCTACACCTTC	CASSIISTNYGYTF
TRBJ2-5	TRBV5-4	.	TRBD1	TGTGCCAGCAGCCTGGGACAGTCTCAAGAGACCCAGTACTTC	CASSLGQSQETQYF
TRBJ2-2	TRBV13	.	.	TGTGCCAGCAGTCAAAGCACCGGGGAGCTGTTTTTT	CASSQSTGELFF
TRBJ1-6	TRBV7-2	few	.	TGTGCCAGCAGAGCACTCTTCGGCTCACCCCTCCACTTT	CASRALFGSPLHF
TRBJ1-6	TRBV5-1	few	TRBD1	TGCGCCAGCAGTTCCGGGACAGGGGGATTTTCCTCCTATAATTCACCCCTCCACTTT	CASSSGTGGFSSYNSPLHF
TRBJ1-2	TRBV5-1	.	.	TGCGCCAGCAGCTTGGCGCTGGATAACTATGGCTACACCTTC	CASSLALDNYGYTF
TRBJ1-5	TRBV30	few	.	TGTGCCTGGAGTGGGGACGCGCCAGCCCAGCATTTT	CAWSGDAPAQHF
TRBJ2-4	TRBV7-2	.	TRBD2	TGTGCCAGCAGCCCAGGGAGGGCTGAAAACATTCAGTACTTC	CASSPGRAENIQYF
TRBJ2-1	TRBV4-1	.	TRBD2	TGCGCCAGCAGCCAAGCGACGGCGGGGGGCTCCTACAATGAGCAGTTCTTC	CASSQATAGGSYNEQFF
TRBJ2-1	TRBV7-2	once	.	TGTGCCAGCAGCTTAGGTCCGGGGAGAACCAAGGAAAATGAGCAGTTCTTC	CASSLGPGRTKENEQFF
TRBJ2-7	TRBV11-2	.	.	TGTGCCAGCAGCTTTTTTCCAGCGCTCGCCCACGAGCAGTACTTC	CASSFFPALAHEQYF
TRBJ1-4	TRBV7-9	few	TRBD1	TGTGCCAGCAGCGCCACAGGGGGAGGGGGTGAAAAACTGTTTTTT	CASSATGGGGEKLFF
TRBJ2-3	TRBV7-6	.	.	TGTGCCAGCGACGTAAATACGCAGTATTTT	CASDVNTQYF
TRBJ2-3	TRBV19	.	.	TGTGCCACCCGGGACTCGATAGATACGCAGTATTTT	CATRDSIDTQYF